A selection of T cell receptor beta chains follows, all from one sample in a study of human T cells and chemical hapten exposure. TCRdb passed the RACE reads through MiXCR, listing each CDR3 protein once. The sample shows about 260,000 distinct CDR3 sequences, 7.5% to 9% of them seen only once. The starting material was whole blood, obtained in connection with sensitization to the hapten diphenylcyclopropenone (DPC). These receptors were collected from a woman in her thirties or forties with alopecia areata. Some clones in this sample may be carry-over from other donors' samples. The CDR3 runs from the conserved cysteine through the conserved F or W. A D gene is named only where the DNA matches it firmly. The size entry is marked missing in some rows and otherwise reads once, few, many or a size class.

j_call v_call d_call clone_size cdr3_nt cdr3_aa
TRBJ1-2 TRBV3-1 TRBD1 - TGTGCCAGCAGCCAACCGGGACAGGGGTTCTATGGCTACACCTTC CASSQPGQGFYGYTF
TRBJ2-7 TRBV7-9 TRBD2 - TGTGCCAGCAGCTACAGGACTAGCGGGAGGAACGAGCAGTACTTC CASSYRTSGRNEQYF
TRBJ2-1 TRBV6-5 - few TGTGCCAGCAGGTCCATCAACAGGTCCTCCTACAATGAGCAGTTCTTC CASRSINRSSYNEQFF
TRBJ2-2 TRBV3-1 - many TGTGCCAGCAGCCAAGTGCACGGGGAGCTGTTTTTT CASSQVHGELFF
TRBJ2-5 TRBV2 - - TGTGCCAGTCAGGCGTGGAGGACCCAAGAGACCCAGTACTTC CASQAWRTQETQYF
TRBJ2-3 TRBV7-2 - - TGTGCCAGCAGCGTAAGGCAGATCAGGAGCACAGATACGCAGTATTTT CASSVRQIRSTDTQYF
TRBJ2-3 TRBV5-1 TRBD2 - TGCGCCAGCAGCCCCGGGACTAGCGGGACGCAGTATTTT CASSPGTSGTQYF
TRBJ2-3 TRBV6-6 - few TGTGCCAGCAGTCCTGTACTAGCAGATACGCAGTATTTT CASSPVLADTQYF
TRBJ2-3 TRBV7-3 - - TGTGCCAGCAGCCCATACAGATACCCTAGCACAGATACGCAGTATTTT CASSPYRYPSTDTQYF
TRBJ2-1 TRBV12-3/TRBV12-4 TRBD2 many TGTGCCAGCCGTCTAGCGGACAATGAGCAGTTCTTC CASRLADNEQFF
TRBJ2-3 TRBV7-2 TRBD1 - TGTGCCAGCAGCCTACAGGGGGCGCGAATGACAGATACGCAGTATTTT CASSLQGARMTDTQYF
TRBJ1-5 TRBV12-3/TRBV12-4 TRBD1 - TGTGCCAGCAGCCGGACAGGGGGAAGCAATCAGCCCCAGCATTTT CASSRTGGSNQPQHF
TRBJ2-3 TRBV21-1 - few TGTGCCAGCAGCCGATCCTACAGGGCTGGCAGCACAGATACGCAGTATTTT CASSRSYRAGSTDTQYF
TRBJ1-2 TRBV20-1 - few TGCAGTGCTAGGGCAAGGGGAAACTATGGCTACACCTTC CSARARGNYGYTF
TRBJ2-1 TRBV12-3/TRBV12-4 - many TGTGCCAGCAGTTTTAATGTAGCTGAGCAGTTCTTC CASSFNVAEQFF
TRBJ2-2 TRBV20-1 - many TGCAGTGCTAGAGATCGTGAACTCATAACCGGGGAGCTGTTTTTT CSARDRELITGELFF
TRBJ2-7 TRBV28 - - TGTGCCAGCAATACCGGGACCTCCTACGAGCAGTACTTC CASNTGTSYEQYF
TRBJ2-2 TRBV6-1 - - TGTGCCAGCAGCCAGGGGTACACCGGGGAGCTGTTTTTT CASSQGYTGELFF
TRBJ2-7 TRBV7-9 - - TGTGCCAGCAGCTTAGCGGTTGGGCTAGTCTACGAGCAGTACTTC CASSLAVGLVYEQYF
TRBJ2-3 TRBV7-8 TRBD2 few TGTGCCAGCAGCTCGTGGACTAGCGCTGGGGCAAATACGCAGTATTTT CASSSWTSAGANTQYF
TRBJ2-1 TRBV30 - - TGTGCCTGGAGTGTGACTAGTTATGAGCAGTTCTTC CAWSVTSYEQFF
TRBJ1-4 TRBV5-1 TRBD1 - TGCGCCAGCAGCTTGGGAGACAGGGTTGAAAAACTGTTTTTT CASSLGDRVEKLFF
TRBJ2-7 TRBV9 - - TGTGCCTGCAGCGTAGGTCCAGGCTTCTCCTACGAGCAGTACTTC CACSVGPGFSYEQYF
TRBJ1-1 TRBV27 TRBD1 few TGTGCCACCAGACAGGGGGCAGTGAACACTGAAGCTTTCTTT CATRQGAVNTEAFF
TRBJ2-1 TRBV6-1 - few TGTGCCACCGAAATTAGTCTCCCCTACAATGAGCAGTTCTTC CATEISLPYNEQFF
TRBJ2-7 TRBV5-1 TRBD1 many TGCGCCAGCAGCTCCGGGACAGGGGGGCACTACGAGCAGTACTTC CASSSGTGGHYEQYF
TRBJ2-5 TRBV6-5 - few TGTGCCAGCAGTTACGGCTCCATTCGCCAAGAGACCCAGTACTTC CASSYGSIRQETQYF